The subject of this entry is one TCR beta chain. What it binds is not known. Germline CDR1 and CDR2: MGHRA and YSYEKL. Trimming removed 1 base from V and 4 bases from J; junction bases left unmatched: 7. The length of the CDR3 is 16 residues. RNA extraction was followed by reverse transcription into cDNA, which acted as the sequencing template. The method was immunoSEQ multiplex PCR; TCRdb's version includes in-frame clones alone and lacks a portion of them. Among about 110,000 clones listed, roughly 60% were seen once. The data were taken from a study of CD8+ T cells in alopecia areata. Study findings and constraints: Unlike in mice, where it was clearer, TCR sharing across patients was less clear, possibly HLA-related. Compared with normal scalp, lesional scalp had higher clonality and more expanded CD8+ clones. Scalp samples also contribute reads from the resident alphabeta T cells found in normal skin.

The specimen sequenced was CD8+ T cells sorted from blood. The chain joins TRBV4-1 to TRBJ1-5; 7 positions agree with TRBD1. This TCR was sampled from a human donor in good health. The CDR3 loop is CASSQVPGQWNQPQHF. The DNA for the CDR3 is TGCGCCAGCAGCCAAGTCCCGGGACAGTGGAATCAGCCCCAGCATTTT.